One sample yielded the 25 T cell receptor beta chains listed below, sequenced in a study of long-term antiretroviral therapy in people with HIV. Sequencing used immunoSEQ v3.0 at survey level. Profiling relied on immunoSEQ multiplex PCR, and the TCRdb table lists in-frame clones only, not all of them. This sample has some 22,000 clones; roughly 84% occur once, and the top ten carry 3.5% to 5%. The sample in question was unsorted PBMCs, obtained 1.3 years after starting antiretroviral therapy. These receptor sequences come from a man aged 60 to 75 with HIV.

The rearrangement joins TRBV19 to TRBJ2-7, with D possibly called TRBD1 or TRBD2 (6 bases each). Per germline, CDR1 LNHDA and CDR2 SQIVND (reference sequence). This CDR3 has 19 amino acids. The V and J ends lost 6 bases and 0 bases respectively, with 27 bases between them. The chain's CDR3 is CASSRSGAMGGASSYEQYF. The CDR3 nucleotides are TGTGCCAGTAGCCGCTCAGGGGCTATGGGCGGGGCATCCTCCTACGAGCAGTACTTC. The full variable domain, in which reference TRBV19 and TRBJ2-7 provide the parts outside the CDR3, is DGGITQSPKYLFRKEGQNVTLSCEQNLNHDAMYWYRQDPGQGLRLIYYSQIVNDFQKGDIAEGYSVSREKKESFPLTVTSAQKNPTAFYLCASSRSGAMGGASSYEQYFGPGTRLTVT.

The rearrangement uses TRBV7-2 and TRBJ2-7; no reliable D call. This CDR3 contains 16 residues. Germline V CDR1 and CDR2: SGHTA, FQGNSA. Deletions cut 1 base from V and 1 base from J, with 14 bases between. The CDR3 is CASSLEWQSISYEQYF. The CDR3, as DNA: TGTGCCAGCAGCTTAGAATGGCAGTCTATTTCCTACGAGCAGTACTTC.

This sequence joins TRBV9 and TRBJ2-6; D unresolved. Germline V gives CDR1 SGDLS, CDR2 YYNGEE. CDR3 length: 16 residues. Trimming removed 0 bases at V and 1 base at J, with 8 bases between. CDR3 sequence reads: CASSVGVRSGANVLTF. CDR3 DNA: TGTGCCAGCAGCGTAGGTGTCAGATCTGGGGCCAACGTCCTGACTTTC.

This clone has just one count. The chain combines TRBV5-1 with TRBJ2-2, with a possible D match to TRBD2 (5 bases). The germline V and J ends were trimmed by 4 bases and 0 bases, with 13 bases remaining between them. The length of the CDR3 is 16 residues. The germline gives CDR1 SGHRS, CDR2 YFSETQ. The CDR3 loop reads CASSLGGSTNTGELFF. DNA of the CDR3: TGCGCCAGCAGCCTGGGCGGGTCTACGAACACCGGGGAGCTGTTTTTT.

This chain uses TRBV7-2 with TRBJ2-2; 11 bases map to TRBD2. Germline assignment: CDR1 SGHTA and CDR2 FQGNSA. Trimming removed 5 bases from V and 4 bases from J; junction bases left unmatched: 9. The CDR3 totals 17 residues. The CDR3 sequence is CASSPTRTSGLTGELFF. Here the CDR3 DNA reads TGTGCCAGCAGCCCAACTAGGACTAGCGGGCTCACCGGGGAGCTGTTTTTT. Variable domain in full (rest from reference TRBV7-2 and TRBJ2-2): GAGVSQSPSNKVTEKGKDVELRCDPISGHTALYWYRQSLGQGLEFLIYFQGNSAPDKSGLPSDRFSAERTGGSVSTLTIQRTQQEDSAVYLCASSPTRTSGLTGELFFGEGSRLTVL.

V usage is TRBV30 and J usage is TRBJ1-3; D call uncertain. Per germline, CDR1 GTSNPN and CDR2 SVGIG (reference sequence). This CDR3 is built from 10 residues. CDR3: CARGGNTIYF. In DNA, the CDR3 is TGTGCGCGTGGGGGAAACACCATATATTTT.

This sequence joins TRBV7-9 and TRBJ2-4; 11 bases fit TRBD2. The ends lost 0 bases at V and 11 bases at J; junction bases unmatched: 6. Germline CDR1 and CDR2: SEHNR and FQNEAQ (reference sequence). The CDR3 has 15 amino acids. The CDR3 protein is CASSLALGLADFQYF. The CDR3 coding sequence is TGTGCCAGCAGCTTAGCGCTGGGACTAGCGGATTTTCAGTACTTC.

This rearrangement joins TRBV5-1 to TRBJ2-2; D ambiguous. V was clipped by 1 base and J by 1 base, with 8 bases between them. This CDR3 is built from 15 residues. Germline V CDR1 and CDR2: SGHRS, YFSETQ. This CDR3 reads CASSLRSENTGELFF. DNA of the CDR3: TGCGCCAGCAGCTTGAGATCAGAGAACACCGGGGAGCTGTTTTTT.

This chain connects TRBV5-1 to TRBJ2-5; unclear D gene. Germline CDR1 SGHRS, CDR2 YFSETQ. Trimming left V 0 bases short and J 2 bases short, with 8 bases between. The CDR3 has 14 amino acids. Here the CDR3 DNA reads TGCGCCAGCAGCTTGGGAGTTGGGCAAGAGACCCAGTACTTC. As protein: CASSLGVGQETQYF.

V is TRBV7-9 and J is TRBJ2-5; no firm D call. Looked up from germline, CDR1 is SEHNR and CDR2 is FQNEAQ (reference sequence). Trimming stripped 1 base from V and 7 bases from J, with 10 bases between. The CDR3 loop spans 13 amino acids. CDR3 sequence (DNA): TGTGCCAGCAGCTTAGAAGGGCAGGTGACCCAGTACTTC. This gives the protein CASSLEGQVTQYF.

This clone has only one observation. The rearrangement uses TRBV27 and TRBJ2-7; TRBD2 aligns across 7 bases. Germline-derived CDR1 and CDR2 are MNHEY and SMNVEV (reference sequence). V gave up 6 bases and J gave up 2 bases; unmatched junction bases: 22. The CDR3 runs 19 residues. The CDR3 DNA reads as TGTGCCAGCAGCAGCCTTGGTTCAGCGGGAAGATTTTTGGCCTACGAGCAGTACTTC. This translates into CASSSLGSAGRFLAYEQYF.

This chain joins TRBV2 and TRBJ1-1; 10 bases map to TRBD1. V lost 6 bases and J lost 4; bases outside the gene matches: 2. This CDR3 is built from 13 residues. CDR1 is SNHLY, CDR2 FYNNEI, per germline. The CDR3 is CASRGQGVTEAFF. DNA of the CDR3: TGTGCCAGCAGAGGACAGGGGGTCACTGAAGCTTTCTTT.

The chain has TRBV5-1 and TRBJ2-7; D ambiguous. Germline-derived CDR1 and CDR2 are SGHRS and YFSETQ. Trimming stripped 4 bases from V and 7 bases from J, with 18 bases between. This CDR3 comprises 14 residues. The CDR3 DNA follows: TGCGCCAGCAGCCACCCCGGGCCCTACGGGGAGCAGTACTTC. Amino acid sequence: CASSHPGPYGEQYF.

J is TRBJ2-1 and V is TRBV6-5; D is perhaps TRBD1 or TRBD2 (5 bases each). The CDR3 extends over 15 amino acids. CDR1 and CDR2 (germline): MNHEY, SVGAGI. The V end was cut by 6 bases, the J end by 1 base, with 13 bases between. As DNA, the CDR3 is TGTGCCAGCAGAACCGGGACCTTATCCTACAATGAGCAGTTCTTC. Translating gives CASRTGTLSYNEQFF.

This sequence joins TRBV6-5 and TRBJ2-3; tentative D call: TRBD2 (6 bases). V dropped 5 bases and J dropped 2 bases, with 14 bases sitting between them. The CDR3 loop spans 15 amino acids. The germline V gene encodes CDR1 MNHEY and CDR2 SVGAGI. This CDR3 is CASSPGLGYTDTQYF. The DNA for the CDR3 is TGTGCCAGCAGTCCGGGACTGGGATACACAGATACGCAGTATTTT.

This clone was found once. This chain uses TRBV6-1 with TRBJ1-6; D is possibly TRBD1 (5 bases). V lost 1 base, J lost 0 bases, and 16 bases lay in between. CDR3 length: 19 amino acids. CDR1 is MNHNS, CDR2 SASEGT, per germline. The CDR3 DNA follows: TGTGCCAGCAGTGAAGTACACGCCGGGGACGCCTCCTATAATTCACCCCTCCACTTT. Residues: CASSEVHAGDASYNSPLHF.

This chain joins TRBV7-9 and TRBJ2-1, with 7 bases lining up with TRBD2. V trimming: 3 bases; J trimming: 13 bases; junction bases outside the gene matches: 6. Germline V gives CDR1 SEHNR, CDR2 FQNEAQ (reference sequence). This CDR3 has 12 amino acids. The CDR3 reads CASSFRLAVQFF. CDR3 nucleotides: TGTGCCAGCAGCTTCAGACTAGCAGTTCAGTTCTTC.

This sequence joins TRBV11-1 and TRBJ1-1; D unresolved. V shed 7 bases and J shed 1 base, with 10 bases lying between them. Germline CDR1 and CDR2: SGHAT and FQDESV (reference sequence). The CDR3 totals 13 residues. DNA of the CDR3: TGTGCCAGCACCCTCGACCCGAACACTGAAGCTTTCTTT. This sequence encodes CASTLDPNTEAFF.

The chain couples TRBV5-1 to TRBJ1-1, with 7 nucleotides matching TRBD1. The CDR3 has 15 residues. With V trimmed by 3 bases and J by 6 bases, 11 bases remained unmatched. Germline V gene lookup returns CDR1 SGHRS and CDR2 YFSETQ. The CDR3 loop reads CASSWGWEGAPEAFF. CDR3 bases: TGCGCCAGCAGCTGGGGGTGGGAGGGGGCCCCTGAAGCTTTCTTT.

The chain carries TRBV18 and TRBJ2-3, with D perhaps being TRBD1 or TRBD2 (6 bases each). CDR1 and CDR2 (germline): KGHSH, LQKENI. The CDR3 is 17 residues long. V was shortened by 3 bases and J by 4 bases, with 20 bases between the two germline ends. In DNA form, the CDR3 reads TGTGCCAGCTCACCCAACTTGCTCGGGGGCGGGTCAGATACGCAGTATTTT. Its translation is CASSPNLLGGGSDTQYF. Combining the CDR3 with reference TRBV18 and TRBJ2-3 gives the whole variable domain NAGVMQNPRHLVRRRGQEARLRCSPMKGHSHVYWYRQLPEEGLKFMVYLQKENIIDESGMPKERFSAEFPKEGPSILRIQQVVRGDSAAYFCASSPNLLGGGSDTQYFGPGTRLTVL.

This chain connects TRBV7-3 to TRBJ2-5; 9 nucleotides align to TRBD2. The V gene's germline CDR1 is SGHTA and CDR2 FQGTGA. CDR3 length equals 18 residues. The V gene end was trimmed by 5 bases and the J gene end by 5 bases; junction bases not matched to a gene: 18. The CDR3 region has the DNA TGTGCCAGCAGCCAAAGCGGTGTTCGGGTAGCGGGAGTGGAGACCCAGTACTTC. As protein: CASSQSGVRVAGVETQYF.

The J gene is TRBJ1-2, the V gene TRBV2; 7 nucleotides agree with TRBD1. J gave up 4 bases and V 7 bases, and 15 bases lay outside the gene matches. In germline, CDR1 is SNHLY, CDR2 FYNNEI. This CDR3 spans 16 amino acids. CDR3 sequence: CASTPLRNRGSYGYTF. The CDR3 coding sequence is TGTGCCAGCACTCCGCTTAGGAACAGGGGTTCCTATGGCTACACCTTC.

The rearrangement joins TRBV27 to TRBJ2-3; 16 bases map to TRBD2. This CDR3 region has 16 residues. The V segment lost 6 bases and the J segment 1 base; nucleotides outside the gene matches: 1. CDR1 is MNHEY, CDR2 SMNVEV, per germline (reference sequence). The CDR3 region has the DNA TGTGCCAGCAGGGGGACTAGCGGGAGGGGCACAGATACGCAGTATTTT. The encoded protein is CASRGTSGRGTDTQYF.

This clone showed up just once. CDR3 in amino acids: CASRRTPSTDTQYF. The DNA of the CDR3 is TGCGCCAGCAGGAGAACACCGAGCACAGATACGCAGTATTTT. The J gene is TRBJ2-3, the V gene TRBV5-1; D not certain. Trimming took 5 bases from V and 0 from J, leaving 10 bases between them. CDR1 is SGHRS and CDR2 is YFSETQ in the germline V gene. The CDR3 totals 14 residues. Drawing the rest from reference TRBV5-1 and TRBJ2-3, the complete variable domain is KAGVTQTPRYLIKTRGQQVTLSCSPISGHRSVSWYQQTPGQGLQFLFEYFSETQRNKGNFPGRFSGRQFSNSRSEMNVSTLELGDSALYLCASRRTPSTDTQYFGPGTRLTVL.

The rearrangement joins TRBV7-9 to TRBJ2-5; no reliable D call. CDR1 and CDR2 from the germline V gene are SEHNR and FQNEAQ (reference sequence). V lost 5 bases and J lost 1, with 11 bases in between. The CDR3 sequence is 14 residues long. CDR3 nucleotides: TGTGCCAGCAGCGTCTTGAACGGCCAAGAGACCCAGTACTTC. Residues: CASSVLNGQETQYF.